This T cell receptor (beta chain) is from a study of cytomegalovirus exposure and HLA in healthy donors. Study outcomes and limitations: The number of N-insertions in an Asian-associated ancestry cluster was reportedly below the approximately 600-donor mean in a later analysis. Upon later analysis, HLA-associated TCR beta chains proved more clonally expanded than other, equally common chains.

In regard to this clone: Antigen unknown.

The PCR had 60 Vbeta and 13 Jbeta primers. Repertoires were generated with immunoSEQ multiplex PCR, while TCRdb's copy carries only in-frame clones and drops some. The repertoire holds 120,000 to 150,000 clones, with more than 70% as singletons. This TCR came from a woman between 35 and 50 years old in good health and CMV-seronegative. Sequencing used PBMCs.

CDR3 sequence: CASSATGTSQETQYF. CDR3 DNA sequence: TGTGCCAGCAGCGCCACCGGGACATCGCAAGAGACCCAGTACTTC. This sequence joins TRBV13 and TRBJ2-5; weak D call: TRBD1 (6 bases). The CDR3 length is 15 residues. Germline lookup yields CDR1 PRHDT and CDR2 FYEKMQ (reference sequence). V was shortened by 5 bases and J by 2 bases, with 15 bases between the two germline ends. Drawing the rest from reference TRBV13 and TRBJ2-5, the complete variable domain is AAGVIQSPRHLIKEKRETATLKCYPIPRHDTVYWYQQGPGQDPQFLISFYEKMQSDKGSIPDRFSAQQFSDYHSELNMSSLELGDSALYFCASSATGTSQETQYFGPGTRLLVL.